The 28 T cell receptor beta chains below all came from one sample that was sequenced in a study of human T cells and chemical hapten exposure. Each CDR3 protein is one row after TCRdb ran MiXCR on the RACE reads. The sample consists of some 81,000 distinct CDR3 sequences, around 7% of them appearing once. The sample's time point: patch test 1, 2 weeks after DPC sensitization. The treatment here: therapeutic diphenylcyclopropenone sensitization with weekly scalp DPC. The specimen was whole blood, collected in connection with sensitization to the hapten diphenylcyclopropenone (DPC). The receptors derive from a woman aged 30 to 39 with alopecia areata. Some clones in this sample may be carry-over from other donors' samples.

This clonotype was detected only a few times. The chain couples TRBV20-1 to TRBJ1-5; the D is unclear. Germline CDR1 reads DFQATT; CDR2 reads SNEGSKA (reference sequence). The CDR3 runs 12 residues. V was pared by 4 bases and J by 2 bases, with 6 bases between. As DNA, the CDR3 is TGCAGTGCTAAGGACGGCAATCAGCCCCAGCATTTT. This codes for CSAKDGNQPQHF.

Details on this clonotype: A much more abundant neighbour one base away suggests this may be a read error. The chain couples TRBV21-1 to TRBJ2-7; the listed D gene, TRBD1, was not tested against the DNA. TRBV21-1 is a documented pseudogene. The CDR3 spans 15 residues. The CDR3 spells CASSRPQLRKVEQYF. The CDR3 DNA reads TGTGCCAGCAGCAGGCCCCAGCTAAGAAAGGTCGAGCAGTACTTC.

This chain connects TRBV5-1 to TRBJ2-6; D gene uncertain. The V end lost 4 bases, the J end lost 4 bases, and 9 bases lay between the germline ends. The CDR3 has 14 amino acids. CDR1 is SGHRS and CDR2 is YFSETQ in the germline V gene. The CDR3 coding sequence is TGCGCCAGCAGCCCTCTATCCGGGGCCAACGTCCTGACTTTC. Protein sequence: CASSPLSGANVLTF.

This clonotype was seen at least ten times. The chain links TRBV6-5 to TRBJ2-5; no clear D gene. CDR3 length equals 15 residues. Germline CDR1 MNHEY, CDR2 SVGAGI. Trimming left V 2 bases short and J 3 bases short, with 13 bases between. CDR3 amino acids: CASSYHDLRKETQYF. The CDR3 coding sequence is TGTGCCAGCAGTTACCATGACCTTAGAAAAGAGACCCAGTACTTC.

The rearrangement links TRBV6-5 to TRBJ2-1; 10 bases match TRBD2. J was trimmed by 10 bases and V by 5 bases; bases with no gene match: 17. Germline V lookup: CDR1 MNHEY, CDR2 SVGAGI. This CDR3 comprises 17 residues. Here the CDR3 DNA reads TGTGCCAGCAGTCAACCCCCCGGGCGAGCGGGGGGGCGGGAGCAGTTCTTC. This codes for CASSQPPGRAGGREQFF.

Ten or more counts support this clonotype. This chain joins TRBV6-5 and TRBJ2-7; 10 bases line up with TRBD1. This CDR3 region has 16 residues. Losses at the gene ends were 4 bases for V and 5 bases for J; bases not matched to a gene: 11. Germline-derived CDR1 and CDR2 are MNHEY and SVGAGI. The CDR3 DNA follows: TGTGCCAGCAGTTTAACCGGGACAGGGGTTGACCACGAGCAGTACTTC. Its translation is CASSLTGTGVDHEQYF.

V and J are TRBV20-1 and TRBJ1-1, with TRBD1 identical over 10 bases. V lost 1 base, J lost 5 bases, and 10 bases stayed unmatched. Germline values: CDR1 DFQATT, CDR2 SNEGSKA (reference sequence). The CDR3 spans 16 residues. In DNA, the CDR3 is TGCAGTGCTAGAGTCCCAGACCGGGACAGGGGAACTGAAGCTTTCTTT. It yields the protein CSARVPDRDRGTEAFF.

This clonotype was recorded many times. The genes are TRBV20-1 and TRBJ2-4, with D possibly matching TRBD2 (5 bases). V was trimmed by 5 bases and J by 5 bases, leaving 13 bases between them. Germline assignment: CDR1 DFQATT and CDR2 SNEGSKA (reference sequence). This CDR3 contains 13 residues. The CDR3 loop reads CSASYSGENIQYF. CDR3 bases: TGCAGTGCTTCGTATTCCGGGGAAAACATTCAGTACTTC.

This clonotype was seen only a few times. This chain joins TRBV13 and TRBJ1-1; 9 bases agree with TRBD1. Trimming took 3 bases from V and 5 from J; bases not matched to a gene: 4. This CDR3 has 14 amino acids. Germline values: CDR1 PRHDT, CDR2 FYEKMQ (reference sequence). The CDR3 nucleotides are TGTGCCAGCAGCTTTGGGACAGGGAATACTGAAGCTTTCTTT. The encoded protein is CASSFGTGNTEAFF.

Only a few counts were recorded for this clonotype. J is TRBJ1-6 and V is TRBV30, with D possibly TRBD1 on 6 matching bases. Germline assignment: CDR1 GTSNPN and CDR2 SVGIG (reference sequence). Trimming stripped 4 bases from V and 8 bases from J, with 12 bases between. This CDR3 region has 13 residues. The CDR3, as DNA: TGTGCCTGGACGACAGGAGACTATTCACCCCTCCACTTT. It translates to CAWTTGDYSPLHF. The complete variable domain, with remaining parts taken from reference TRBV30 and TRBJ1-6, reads SQTIHQWPATLVQPVGSPLSLECTVEGTSNPNLYWYRQAAGRGLQLLFYSVGIGQISSEVPQNLSASRPQDRQFILSSKKLLLSDSGFYLCAWTTGDYSPLHFGNGTRLTVT.

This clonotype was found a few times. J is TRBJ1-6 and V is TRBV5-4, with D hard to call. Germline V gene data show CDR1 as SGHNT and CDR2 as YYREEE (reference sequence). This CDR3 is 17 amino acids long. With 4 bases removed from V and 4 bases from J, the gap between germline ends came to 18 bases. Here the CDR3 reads CASSPGGGKKYNSPLHF. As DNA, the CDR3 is TGTGCCAGCAGCCCGGGTGGAGGGAAAAAGTATAATTCACCCCTCCACTTT.

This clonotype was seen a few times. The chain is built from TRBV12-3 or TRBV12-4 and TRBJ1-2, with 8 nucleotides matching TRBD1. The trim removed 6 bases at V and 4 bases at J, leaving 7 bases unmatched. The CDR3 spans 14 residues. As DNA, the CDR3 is TGTGCCAGCAGCTACGGACAGGGCGGCTATGGCTACACCTTC. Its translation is CASSYGQGGYGYTF.

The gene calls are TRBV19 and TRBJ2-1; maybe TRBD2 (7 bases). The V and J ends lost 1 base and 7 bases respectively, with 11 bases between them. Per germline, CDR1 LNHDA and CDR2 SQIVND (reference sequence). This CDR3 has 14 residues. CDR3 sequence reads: CASSIVGGPNEQFF. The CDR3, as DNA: TGTGCCAGTAGTATAGTGGGGGGGCCGAATGAGCAGTTCTTC.

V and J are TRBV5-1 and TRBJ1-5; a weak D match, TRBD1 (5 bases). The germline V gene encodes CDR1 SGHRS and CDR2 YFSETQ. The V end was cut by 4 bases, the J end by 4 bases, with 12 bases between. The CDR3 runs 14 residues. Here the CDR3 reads CASSPFGGNQPQHF. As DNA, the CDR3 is TGCGCCAGCAGCCCCTTTGGGGGAAATCAGCCCCAGCATTTT.

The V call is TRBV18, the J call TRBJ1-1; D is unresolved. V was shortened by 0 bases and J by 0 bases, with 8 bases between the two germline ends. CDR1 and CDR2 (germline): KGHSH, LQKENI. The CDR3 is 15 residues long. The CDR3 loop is CASSPPARLNTEAFF. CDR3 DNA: TGTGCCAGCTCACCACCGGCCAGGTTGAACACTGAAGCTTTCTTT.

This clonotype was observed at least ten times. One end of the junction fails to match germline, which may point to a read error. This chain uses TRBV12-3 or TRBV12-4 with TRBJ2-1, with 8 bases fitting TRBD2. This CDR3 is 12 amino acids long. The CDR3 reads CASRSTGGALLF. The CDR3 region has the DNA TGTGCCAGCAGGTCGACGGGGGGGGCCTTGCTCTTC.

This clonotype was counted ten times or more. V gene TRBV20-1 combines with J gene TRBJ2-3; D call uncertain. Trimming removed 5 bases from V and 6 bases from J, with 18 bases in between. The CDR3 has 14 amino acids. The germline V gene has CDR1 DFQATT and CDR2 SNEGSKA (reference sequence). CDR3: CSASRGIWIDTQYF. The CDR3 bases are TGCAGTGCTTCCAGAGGCATCTGGATTGATACGCAGTATTTT.

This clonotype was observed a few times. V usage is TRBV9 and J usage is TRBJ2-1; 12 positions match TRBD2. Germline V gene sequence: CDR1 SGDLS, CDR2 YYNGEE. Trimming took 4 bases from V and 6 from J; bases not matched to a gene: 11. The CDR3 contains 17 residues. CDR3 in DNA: TGTGCCAGCAGCCCGAGGAGCGGACTAGCGGGGAGCAATGAGCAGTTCTTC. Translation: CASSPRSGLAGSNEQFF.

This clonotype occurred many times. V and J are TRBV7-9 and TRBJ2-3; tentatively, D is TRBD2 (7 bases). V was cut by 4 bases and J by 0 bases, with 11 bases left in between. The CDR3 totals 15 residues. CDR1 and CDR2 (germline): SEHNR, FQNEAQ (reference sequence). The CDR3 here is CASSYGGPSTDTQYF. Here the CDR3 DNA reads TGTGCCAGCAGCTACGGGGGGCCGAGCACAGATACGCAGTATTTT.

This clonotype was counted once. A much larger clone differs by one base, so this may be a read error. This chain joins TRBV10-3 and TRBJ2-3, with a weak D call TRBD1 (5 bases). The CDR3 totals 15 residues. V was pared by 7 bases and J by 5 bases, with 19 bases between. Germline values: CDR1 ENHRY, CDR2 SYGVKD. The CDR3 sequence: CAIKWAVGQQDTQYF. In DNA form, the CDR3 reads TGTGCCATCAAGTGGGCAGTGGGGCAGCAAGATACGCAGTATTTT.

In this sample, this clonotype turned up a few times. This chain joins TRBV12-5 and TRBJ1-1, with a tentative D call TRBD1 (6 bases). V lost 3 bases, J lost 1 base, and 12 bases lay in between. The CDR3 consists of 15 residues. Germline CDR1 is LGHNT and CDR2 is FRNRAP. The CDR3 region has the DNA TGTGCTAGTGGTTTAAGGGACATAAAGAACACTGAAGCTTTCTTT. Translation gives CASGLRDIKNTEAFF.

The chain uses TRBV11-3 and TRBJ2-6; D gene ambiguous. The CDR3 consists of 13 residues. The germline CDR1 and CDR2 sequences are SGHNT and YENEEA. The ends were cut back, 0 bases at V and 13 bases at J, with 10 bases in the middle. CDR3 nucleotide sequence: TGTGCCAGCAGCTTAGATCGGCAAAGGGTCCTGACTTTC. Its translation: CASSLDRQRVLTF.

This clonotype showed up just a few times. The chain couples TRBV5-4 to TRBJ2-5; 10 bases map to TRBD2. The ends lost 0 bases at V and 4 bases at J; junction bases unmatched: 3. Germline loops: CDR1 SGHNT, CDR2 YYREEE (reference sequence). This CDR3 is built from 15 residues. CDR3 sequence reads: CASSLGASGGETQYF. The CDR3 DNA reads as TGTGCCAGCAGCTTGGGGGCTAGCGGGGGAGAGACCCAGTACTTC.

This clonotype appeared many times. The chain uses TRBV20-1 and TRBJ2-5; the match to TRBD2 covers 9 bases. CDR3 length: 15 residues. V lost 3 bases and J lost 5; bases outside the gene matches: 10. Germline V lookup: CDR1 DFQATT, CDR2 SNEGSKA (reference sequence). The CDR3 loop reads CSASRKRGVLETQYF. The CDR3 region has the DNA TGCAGTGCTAGTCGTAAGCGGGGGGTTCTCGAGACCCAGTACTTC.

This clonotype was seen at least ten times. The CDR3 protein is CSAGRLGFATSDTQYF. CDR3 coding DNA: TGCAGTGCTGGGAGGCTTGGATTCGCCACCTCCGATACGCAGTATTTT. The chain links TRBV20-1 to TRBJ2-3; D might be TRBD2 (6 bases). This CDR3 has 16 residues. V dropped 5 bases and J dropped 6 bases, with 24 bases sitting between them. CDR1 DFQATT and CDR2 SNEGSKA come from the germline V gene (reference sequence).

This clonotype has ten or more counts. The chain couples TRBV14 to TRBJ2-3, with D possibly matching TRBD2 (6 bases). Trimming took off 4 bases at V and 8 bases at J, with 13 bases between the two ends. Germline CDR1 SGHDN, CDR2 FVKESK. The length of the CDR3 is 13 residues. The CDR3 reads CASSLQSGSTQYF. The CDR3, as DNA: TGTGCCAGCAGCCTACAATCCGGGAGTACGCAGTATTTT.

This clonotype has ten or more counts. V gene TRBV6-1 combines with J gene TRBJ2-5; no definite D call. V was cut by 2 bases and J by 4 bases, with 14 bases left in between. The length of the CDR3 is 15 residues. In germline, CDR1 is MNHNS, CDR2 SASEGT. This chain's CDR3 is CASSEMGRLLETQYF. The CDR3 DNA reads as TGTGCCAGCAGTGAAATGGGTCGGCTTTTAGAGACCCAGTACTTC.

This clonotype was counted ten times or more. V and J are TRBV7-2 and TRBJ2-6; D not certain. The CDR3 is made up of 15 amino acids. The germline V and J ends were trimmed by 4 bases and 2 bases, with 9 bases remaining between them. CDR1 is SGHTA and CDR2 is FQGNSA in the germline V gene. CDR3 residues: CASSYNSPGANVLTF. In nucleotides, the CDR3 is TGTGCCAGCAGCTACAACAGTCCTGGGGCCAACGTCCTGACTTTC.